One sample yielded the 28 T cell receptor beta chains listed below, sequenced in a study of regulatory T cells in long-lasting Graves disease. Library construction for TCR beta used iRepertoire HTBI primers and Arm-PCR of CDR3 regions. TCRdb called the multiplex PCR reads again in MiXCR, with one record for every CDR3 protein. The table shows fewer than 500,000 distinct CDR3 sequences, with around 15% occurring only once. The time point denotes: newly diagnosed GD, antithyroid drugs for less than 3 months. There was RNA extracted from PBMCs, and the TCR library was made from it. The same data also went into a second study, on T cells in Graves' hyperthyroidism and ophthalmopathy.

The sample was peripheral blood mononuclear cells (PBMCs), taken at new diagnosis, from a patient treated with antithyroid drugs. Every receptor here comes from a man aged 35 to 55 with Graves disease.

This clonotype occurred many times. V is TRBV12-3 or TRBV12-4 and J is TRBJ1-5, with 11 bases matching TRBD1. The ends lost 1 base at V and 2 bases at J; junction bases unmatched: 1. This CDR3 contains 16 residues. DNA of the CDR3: TGTGCCAGCAGTTTAGGGACAGGGGGCGGCAATCAGCCCCAGCATTTT. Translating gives CASSLGTGGGNQPQHF.

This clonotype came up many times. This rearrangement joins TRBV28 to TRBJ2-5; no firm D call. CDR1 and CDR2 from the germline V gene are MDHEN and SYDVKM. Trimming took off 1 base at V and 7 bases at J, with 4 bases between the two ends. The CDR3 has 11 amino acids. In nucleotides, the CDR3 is TGTGCCAGCAGTTTATTCGGGACCCAGTACTTC. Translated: CASSLFGTQYF.

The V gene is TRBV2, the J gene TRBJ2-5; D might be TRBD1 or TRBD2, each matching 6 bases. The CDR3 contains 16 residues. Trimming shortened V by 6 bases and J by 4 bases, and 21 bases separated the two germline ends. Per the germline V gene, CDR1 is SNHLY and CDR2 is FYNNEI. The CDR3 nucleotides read TGTGCCAGCAGAGACTCCGGGGGCGGGGTTGGAGAGACCCAGTACTTC. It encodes CASRDSGGGVGETQYF.

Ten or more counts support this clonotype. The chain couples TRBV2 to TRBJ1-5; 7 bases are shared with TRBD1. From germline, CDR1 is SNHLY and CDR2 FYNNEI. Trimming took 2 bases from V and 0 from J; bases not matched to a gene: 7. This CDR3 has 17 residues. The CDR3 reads CASSEPRGQYSNQPQHF. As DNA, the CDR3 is TGTGCCAGCAGTGAACCCCGGGGACAGTATAGCAATCAGCCCCAGCATTTT.

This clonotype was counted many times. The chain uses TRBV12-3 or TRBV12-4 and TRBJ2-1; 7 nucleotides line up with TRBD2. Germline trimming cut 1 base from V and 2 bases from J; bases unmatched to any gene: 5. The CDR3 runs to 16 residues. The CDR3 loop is CASSLVGLPTYNEQFF. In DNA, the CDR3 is TGTGCCAGCAGTTTAGTGGGACTACCAACCTACAATGAGCAGTTCTTC.

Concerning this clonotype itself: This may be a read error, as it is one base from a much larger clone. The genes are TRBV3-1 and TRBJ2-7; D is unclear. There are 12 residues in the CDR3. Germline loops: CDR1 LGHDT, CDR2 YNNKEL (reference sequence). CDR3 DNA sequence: TGTGCCAGCAGCCAAGGGGTCTACGGGCAGTACTTC. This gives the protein CASSQGVYGQYF.

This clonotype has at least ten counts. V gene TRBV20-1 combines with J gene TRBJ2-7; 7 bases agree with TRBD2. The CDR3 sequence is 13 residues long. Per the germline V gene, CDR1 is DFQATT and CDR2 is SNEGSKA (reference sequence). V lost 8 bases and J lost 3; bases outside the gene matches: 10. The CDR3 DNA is TGCAGTTCAGCGAGAGGGGAGGGCTACGAGCAGTACTTC. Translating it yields CSSARGEGYEQYF.

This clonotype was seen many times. The CDR3 DNA reads TGTGCCAGCAGCTCCGACGGATCTGGGGCCAACGTCCTGACTTTC. It is translated as CASSSDGSGANVLTF. The genes are TRBV7-3 and TRBJ2-6; no definite D call. V shed 4 bases and J shed 1 base, with 8 bases lying between them. Germline CDR1 and CDR2: SGHTA and FQGTGA. The CDR3 length is 15 residues.

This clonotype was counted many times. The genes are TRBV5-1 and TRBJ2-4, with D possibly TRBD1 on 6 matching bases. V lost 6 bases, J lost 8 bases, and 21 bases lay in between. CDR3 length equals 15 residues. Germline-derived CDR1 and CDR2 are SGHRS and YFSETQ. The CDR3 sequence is CASTVGHVGPDIQYF. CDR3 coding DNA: TGCGCCAGCACCGTGGGACATGTGGGACCCGACATTCAGTACTTC.

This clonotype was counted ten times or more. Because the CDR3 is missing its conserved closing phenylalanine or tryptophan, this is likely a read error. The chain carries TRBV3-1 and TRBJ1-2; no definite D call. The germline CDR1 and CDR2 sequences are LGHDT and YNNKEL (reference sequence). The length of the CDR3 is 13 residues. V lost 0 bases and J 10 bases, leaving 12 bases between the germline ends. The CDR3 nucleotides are TGTGCCAGCAGCCAAGATCTATTACAGTTCTACACCCTC. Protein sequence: CASSQDLLQFYTL.

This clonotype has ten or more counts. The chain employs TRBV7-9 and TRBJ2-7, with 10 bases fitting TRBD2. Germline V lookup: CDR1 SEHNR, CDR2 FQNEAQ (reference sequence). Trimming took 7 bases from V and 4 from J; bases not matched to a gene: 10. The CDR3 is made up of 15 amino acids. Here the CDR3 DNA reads TGTGCCAGCACCCTATACTCTAGCGGGAGTTACGAGCAGTACTTC. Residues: CASTLYSSGSYEQYF.

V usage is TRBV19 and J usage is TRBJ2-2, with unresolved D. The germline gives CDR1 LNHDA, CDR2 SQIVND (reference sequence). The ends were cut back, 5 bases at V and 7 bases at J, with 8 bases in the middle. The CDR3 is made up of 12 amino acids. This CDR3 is CASSGPFGELFF. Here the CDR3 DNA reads TGTGCCAGTAGTGGACCCTTCGGGGAGCTGTTTTTT.

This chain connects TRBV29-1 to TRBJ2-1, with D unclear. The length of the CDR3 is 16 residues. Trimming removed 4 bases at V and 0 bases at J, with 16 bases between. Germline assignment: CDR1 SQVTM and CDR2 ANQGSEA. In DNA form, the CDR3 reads TGCAGCGTTGCCTCCCTTACGACGAGCTCCTACAATGAGCAGTTCTTC. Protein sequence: CSVASLTTSSYNEQFF.

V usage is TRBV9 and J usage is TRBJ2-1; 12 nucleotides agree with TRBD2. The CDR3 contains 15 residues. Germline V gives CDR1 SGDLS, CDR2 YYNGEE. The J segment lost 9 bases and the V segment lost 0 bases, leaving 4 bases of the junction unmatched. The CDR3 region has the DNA TGTGCCAGCAGCGTAGGGCTAGCGGGAGGGCCTGAGCAGTTCTTC. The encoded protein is CASSVGLAGGPEQFF.

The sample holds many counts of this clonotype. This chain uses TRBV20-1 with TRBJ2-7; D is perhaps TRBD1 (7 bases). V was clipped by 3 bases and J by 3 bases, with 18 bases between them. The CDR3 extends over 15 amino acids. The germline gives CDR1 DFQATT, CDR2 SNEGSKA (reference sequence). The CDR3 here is CSASWQGGSFYEQYF. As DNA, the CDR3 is TGCAGTGCTAGTTGGCAGGGGGGTTCTTTCTACGAGCAGTACTTC.

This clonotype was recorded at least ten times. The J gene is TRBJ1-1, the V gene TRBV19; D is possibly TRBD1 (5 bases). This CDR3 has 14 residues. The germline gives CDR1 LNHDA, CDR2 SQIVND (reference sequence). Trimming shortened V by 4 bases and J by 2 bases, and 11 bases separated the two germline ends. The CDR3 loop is CASSTQGGNTEAFF. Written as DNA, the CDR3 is TGTGCCAGTAGTACGCAGGGCGGAAACACTGAAGCTTTCTTT.

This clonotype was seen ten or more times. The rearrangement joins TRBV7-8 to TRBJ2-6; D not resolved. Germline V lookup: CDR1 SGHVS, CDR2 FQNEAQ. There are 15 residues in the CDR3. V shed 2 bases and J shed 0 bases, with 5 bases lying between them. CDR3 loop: CASSLITSGANVLTF. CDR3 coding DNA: TGTGCCAGCAGCTTAATCACCTCTGGGGCCAACGTCCTGACTTTC.

The CDR3 bases are TGTGCCAGCAGCTTGGGGACCCCGGGACAGGGAAACACCGGGGAGCTGTTTTTT. Amino acid sequence: CASSLGTPGQGNTGELFF. The V gene is TRBV13, the J gene TRBJ2-2, with TRBD1 identical over 9 bases. The germline V gene has CDR1 PRHDT and CDR2 FYEKMQ (reference sequence). The J segment lost 2 bases and the V segment lost 3 bases, leaving 10 bases of the junction unmatched. This CDR3 comprises 18 residues.

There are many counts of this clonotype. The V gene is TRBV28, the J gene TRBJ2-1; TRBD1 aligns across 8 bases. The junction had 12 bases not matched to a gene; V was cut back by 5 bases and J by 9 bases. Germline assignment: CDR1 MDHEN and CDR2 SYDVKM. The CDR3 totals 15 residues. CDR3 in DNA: TGTGCCAGCAGTCCCTGGACAGGGCCCCTTGGTGAGCAGTTCTTC. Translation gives CASSPWTGPLGEQFF.

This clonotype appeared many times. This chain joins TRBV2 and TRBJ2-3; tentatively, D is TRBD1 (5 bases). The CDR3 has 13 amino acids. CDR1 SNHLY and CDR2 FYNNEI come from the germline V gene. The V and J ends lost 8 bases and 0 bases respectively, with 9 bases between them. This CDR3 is CASPAGSTDTQYF. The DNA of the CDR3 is TGTGCCAGCCCCGCAGGGAGCACAGATACGCAGTATTTT.

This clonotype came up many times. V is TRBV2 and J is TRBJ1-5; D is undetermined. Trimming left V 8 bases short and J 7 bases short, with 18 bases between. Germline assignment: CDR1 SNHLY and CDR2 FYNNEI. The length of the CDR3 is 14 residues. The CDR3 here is CASERGGVGQPQHF. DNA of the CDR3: TGTGCCAGCGAAAGAGGTGGGGTGGGGCAGCCCCAGCATTTT.

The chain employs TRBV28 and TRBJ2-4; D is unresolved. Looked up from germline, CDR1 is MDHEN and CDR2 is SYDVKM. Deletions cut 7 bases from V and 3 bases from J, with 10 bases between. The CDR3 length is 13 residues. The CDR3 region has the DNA TGTGCCAGCAATTGGGGTCACAAAAACATTCAGTACTTC. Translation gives CASNWGHKNIQYF.

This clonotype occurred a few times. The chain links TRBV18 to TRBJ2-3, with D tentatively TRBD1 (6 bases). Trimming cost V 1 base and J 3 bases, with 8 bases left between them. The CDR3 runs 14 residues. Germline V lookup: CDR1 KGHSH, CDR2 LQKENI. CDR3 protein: CASSPLDRTDTQYF. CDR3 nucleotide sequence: TGTGCCAGCTCACCACTAGACAGGACAGATACGCAGTATTTT.

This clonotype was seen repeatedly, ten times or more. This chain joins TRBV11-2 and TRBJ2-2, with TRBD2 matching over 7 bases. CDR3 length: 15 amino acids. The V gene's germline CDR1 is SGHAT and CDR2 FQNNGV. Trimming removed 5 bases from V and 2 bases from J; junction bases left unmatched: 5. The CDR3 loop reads CASSRAGVNTGELFF. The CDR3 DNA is TGTGCCAGCAGCCGTGCGGGGGTTAACACCGGGGAGCTGTTTTTT.

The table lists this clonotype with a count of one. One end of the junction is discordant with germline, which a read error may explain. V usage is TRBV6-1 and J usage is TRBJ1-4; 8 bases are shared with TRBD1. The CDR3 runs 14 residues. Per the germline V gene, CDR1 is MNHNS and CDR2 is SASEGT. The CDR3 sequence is CASSRDRTNERLFF. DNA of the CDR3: TGTGCCAGCAGTCGGGACAGGACTAATGAAAGACTGTTTTTT.

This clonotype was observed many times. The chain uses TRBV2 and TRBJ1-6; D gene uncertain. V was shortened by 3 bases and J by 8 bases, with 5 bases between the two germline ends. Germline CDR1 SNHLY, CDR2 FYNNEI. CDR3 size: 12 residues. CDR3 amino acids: CASSDGYSPLHF. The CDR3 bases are TGTGCCAGCAGTGACGGTTATTCACCCCTCCACTTT.

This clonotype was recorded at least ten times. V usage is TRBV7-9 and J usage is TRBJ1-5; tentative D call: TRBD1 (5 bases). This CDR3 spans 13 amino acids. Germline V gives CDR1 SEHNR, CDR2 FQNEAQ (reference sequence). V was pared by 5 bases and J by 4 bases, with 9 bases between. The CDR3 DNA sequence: TGTGCCAGCAGCCGGGGGTCAAATCAGCCCCAGCATTTT. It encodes CASSRGSNQPQHF. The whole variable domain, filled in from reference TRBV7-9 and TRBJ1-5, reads DTGVSQNPRHKITKRGQNVTFRCDPISEHNRLYWYRQTLGQGPEFLTYFQNEAQLEKSRLLSDRFSAERPKGSFSTLEIQRTEQGDSAMYLCASSRGSNQPQHFGDGTRLSIL.

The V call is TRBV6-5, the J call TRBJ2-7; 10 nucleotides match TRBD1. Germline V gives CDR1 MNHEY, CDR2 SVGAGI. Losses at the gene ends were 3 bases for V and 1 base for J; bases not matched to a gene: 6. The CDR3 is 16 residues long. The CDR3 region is CASSYLPGQGSYEQYF. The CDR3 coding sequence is TGTGCCAGCAGTTATCTACCGGGACAGGGGTCCTACGAGCAGTACTTC.